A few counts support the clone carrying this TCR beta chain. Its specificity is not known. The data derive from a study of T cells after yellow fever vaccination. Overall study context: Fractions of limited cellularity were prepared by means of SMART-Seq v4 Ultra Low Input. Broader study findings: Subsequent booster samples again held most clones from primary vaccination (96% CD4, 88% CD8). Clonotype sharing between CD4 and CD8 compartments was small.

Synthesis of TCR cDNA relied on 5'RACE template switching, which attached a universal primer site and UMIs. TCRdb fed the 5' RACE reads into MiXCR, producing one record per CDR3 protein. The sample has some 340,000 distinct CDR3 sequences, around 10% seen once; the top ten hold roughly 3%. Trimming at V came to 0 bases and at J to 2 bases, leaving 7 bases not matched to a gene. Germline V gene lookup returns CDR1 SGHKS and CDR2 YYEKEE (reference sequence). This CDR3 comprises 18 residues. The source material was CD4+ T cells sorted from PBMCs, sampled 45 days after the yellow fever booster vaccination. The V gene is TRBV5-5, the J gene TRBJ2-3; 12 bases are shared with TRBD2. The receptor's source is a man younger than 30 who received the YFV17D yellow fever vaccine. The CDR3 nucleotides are TGTGCCAGCAGCTTGGTCCTGACTAGCGGGGGTCACACAGATACGCAGTATTTT. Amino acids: CASSLVLTSGGHTDTQYF.